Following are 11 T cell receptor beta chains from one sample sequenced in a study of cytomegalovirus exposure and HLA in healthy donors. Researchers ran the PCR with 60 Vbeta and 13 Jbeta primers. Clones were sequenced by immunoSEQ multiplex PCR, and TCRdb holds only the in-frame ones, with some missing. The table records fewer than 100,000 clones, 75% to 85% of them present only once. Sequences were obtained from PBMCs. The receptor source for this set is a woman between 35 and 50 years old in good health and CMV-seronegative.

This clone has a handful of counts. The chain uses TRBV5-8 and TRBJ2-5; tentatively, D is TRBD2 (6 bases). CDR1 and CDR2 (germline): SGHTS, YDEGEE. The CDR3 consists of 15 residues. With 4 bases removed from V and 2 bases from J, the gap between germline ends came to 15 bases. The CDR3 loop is CASSIGLNEQETQYF. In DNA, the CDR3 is TGTGCCAGCAGCATCGGACTAAACGAACAAGAGACCCAGTACTTC.

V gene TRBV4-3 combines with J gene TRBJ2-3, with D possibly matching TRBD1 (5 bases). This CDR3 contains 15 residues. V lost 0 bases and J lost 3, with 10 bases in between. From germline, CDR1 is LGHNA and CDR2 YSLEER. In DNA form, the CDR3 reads TGCGCCAGCAGCCAAGATCTGACAGAAACAGATACGCAGTATTTT. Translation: CASSQDLTETDTQYF.

CDR3 residues: CASSRTDYGYTF. The CDR3 coding sequence is TGTGCCAGCAGTCGGACAGACTATGGCTACACCTTC. The V call is TRBV6-1, the J call TRBJ1-2, with D maybe TRBD1 (6 bases). The germline V gene has CDR1 MNHNS and CDR2 SASEGT. The V end was cut by 5 bases, the J end by 3 bases, with 7 bases between. The CDR3 extends over 12 amino acids.

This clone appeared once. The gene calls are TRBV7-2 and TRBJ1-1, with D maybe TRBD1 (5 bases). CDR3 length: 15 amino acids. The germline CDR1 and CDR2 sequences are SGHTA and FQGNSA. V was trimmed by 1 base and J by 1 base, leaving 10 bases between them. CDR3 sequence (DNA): TGTGCCAGCAGCTTAGGCGGGGCCGGGAACACTGAAGCTTTCTTT. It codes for CASSLGGAGNTEAFF.

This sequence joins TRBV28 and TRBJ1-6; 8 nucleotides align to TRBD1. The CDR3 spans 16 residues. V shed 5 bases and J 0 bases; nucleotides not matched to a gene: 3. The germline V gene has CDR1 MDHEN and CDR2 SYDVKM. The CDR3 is CASSTGQGSYNSPLHF. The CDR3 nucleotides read TGTGCCAGCAGTACCGGACAGGGCTCCTATAATTCACCCCTCCACTTT.

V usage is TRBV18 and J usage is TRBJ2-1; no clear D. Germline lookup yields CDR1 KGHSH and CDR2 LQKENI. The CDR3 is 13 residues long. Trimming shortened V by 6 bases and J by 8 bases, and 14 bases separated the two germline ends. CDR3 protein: CASSPAGLDEQFF. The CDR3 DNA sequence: TGTGCCAGCTCCCCGGCAGGTTTGGATGAGCAGTTCTTC.

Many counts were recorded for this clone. This CDR3 is CASGGTEGTGELFF. The CDR3 nucleotides are TGTGCCAGCGGGGGGACAGAAGGAACCGGGGAGCTGTTTTTT. The V call is TRBV6-4, the J call TRBJ2-2; D might be TRBD1 (7 bases). The CDR3 consists of 14 residues. The V and J ends lost 8 bases and 5 bases respectively, with 15 bases between them. Germline V CDR1 and CDR2: MRHNA, SNTAGT.

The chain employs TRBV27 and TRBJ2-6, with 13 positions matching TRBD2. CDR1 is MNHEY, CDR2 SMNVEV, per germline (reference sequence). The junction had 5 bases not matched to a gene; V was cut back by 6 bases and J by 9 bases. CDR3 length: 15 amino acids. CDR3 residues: CASRGLAGMGNVLTF. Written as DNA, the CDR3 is TGTGCCAGCAGGGGACTAGCGGGGATGGGCAACGTCCTGACTTTC.

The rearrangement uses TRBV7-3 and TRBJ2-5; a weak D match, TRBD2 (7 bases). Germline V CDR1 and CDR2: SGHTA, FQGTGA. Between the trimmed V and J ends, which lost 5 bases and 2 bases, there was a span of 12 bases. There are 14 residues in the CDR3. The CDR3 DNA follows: TGTGCCAGCAGCGAGGGGGGGGCGCAAGAGACCCAGTACTTC. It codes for CASSEGGAQETQYF.

CDR3 coding DNA: TGTGCCAGCAGCGCACTAGCGGCGGTTTACAATGAGCAGTTCTTC. Translation: CASSALAAVYNEQFF. The chain links TRBV7-3 to TRBJ2-1; 8 bases agree with TRBD2. The V segment lost 5 bases and the J segment 4 bases; nucleotides outside the gene matches: 7. Germline V lookup: CDR1 SGHTA, CDR2 FQGTGA. The CDR3 is 15 residues long.

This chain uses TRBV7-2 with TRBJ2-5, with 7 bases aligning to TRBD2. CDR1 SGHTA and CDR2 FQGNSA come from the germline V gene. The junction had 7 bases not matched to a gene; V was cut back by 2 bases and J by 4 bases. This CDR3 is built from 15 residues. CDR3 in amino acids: CASSLPSGRAETQYF. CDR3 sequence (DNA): TGTGCCAGCAGCTTACCTAGCGGAAGGGCAGAGACCCAGTACTTC.